This T cell receptor (beta chain) originates from a study of OX40 agonist ivuxolimab in advanced cancers. Study-wide points: CD4+ and CD8+ blood T cells expanded clonally by week 6 at 0.1 to 3.0 mg/kg. More expanded clones were found, on average, in CD8+ than in CD4+ T cells. Partial responders receiving 0.1-3.0 mg/kg showed among the lowest clonal expansion.

The CDR3 extends over 14 amino acids. Germline values: CDR1 MNHNS, CDR2 SASEGT. The V gene lost 6 bases and the J gene lost 5 bases, with 17 bases spanning the gap. To note about this clone: Its antigen is not identified.

TCRdb's copy holds only in-frame clones and misses some; the assay was immunoSEQ multiplex PCR. The sample includes tens of thousands of clones, 70% to 90% of them seen just once. The source was CD4+ or CD8+ T cells sorted from blood, collected in a trial of the OX40 agonist ivuxolimab. The genes are TRBV6-1 and TRBJ2-7, with D possibly being TRBD1 or TRBD2 (5 bases each). This receptor was obtained from an adult with an advanced solid tumor such as melanoma, head and neck, liver or kidney cancer. The CDR3: CASSPSGGGDEQYF. CDR3 sequence (DNA): TGTGCCAGCAGCCCTAGTGGGGGTGGAGACGAGCAGTACTTC.